The sequence of this T cell receptor beta chain was determined in a study of identical twins. The germline V gene has CDR1 SGDLS and CDR2 YYNGEE. The CDR3 is 16 amino acids. Trimming cost V 3 bases and J 5 bases; bases outside gene matches: 9. TCRdb processed the 5' RACE reads anew with MiXCR; each CDR3 protein has one entry. The data contain 450,000 or so distinct CDR3 sequences, 20% to 25% of them seen just once; the ten biggest clones take up about 2.7%. Study-wide points: Out-of-frame alpha sequences common to twins were enriched for low generation probability.

Comments on this clonotype: Its cognate antigen is unknown.

The data were also submitted as part of a second study, on T cells expressing NK-cell markers.

The receptor's source is a woman in her late teens or twenties in good health. The chain recombines TRBV9 with TRBJ2-1; 9 nucleotides align to TRBD2. The specimen sequenced was CD4+ T cells sorted from blood. The CDR3 spells CASSAHGRGGDNEQFF. CDR3 DNA sequence: TGTGCCAGCAGCGCACACGGGCGGGGGGGGGACAATGAGCAGTTCTTC. The full variable domain, in which reference TRBV9 and TRBJ2-1 provide the parts outside the CDR3, is DSGVTQTPKHLITATGQRVTLRCSPRSGDLSVYWYQQSLDQGLQFLIQYYNGEERAKGNILERFSAQQFPDLHSELNLSSLELGDSALYFCASSAHGRGGDNEQFFGPGTRLTVL.